Listed here are 32 T cell receptor beta chains from one sample, sequenced in a study of blood T cell repertoires in COVID-19. Clones were sequenced by immunoSEQ multiplex PCR, and TCRdb holds only the in-frame ones, with some missing. The data hold some 350,000 clones, with roughly 86% observed a single time. The sequencing input was PBMCs or T cells enriched from blood (not recorded which). The receptors originated from a woman aged 25 to 39 who had recovered from COVID-19.

This clone was seen a handful of times. The DNA for the CDR3 is TGTGCCAGCAGCTTTGGGCAGGGGGCCCAATATGGCTACACCTTC. It is translated as CASSFGQGAQYGYTF. The chain couples TRBV7-2 to TRBJ1-2; 8 bases match TRBD1. In germline, CDR1 is SGHTA, CDR2 FQGNSA. V gave up 3 bases and J gave up 5 bases; unmatched junction bases: 8. The CDR3 length is 15 residues.

This chain joins TRBV19 and TRBJ1-1; TRBD1 might be the D (6 bases). The CDR3 totals 15 residues. The germline V gene has CDR1 LNHDA and CDR2 SQIVND (reference sequence). The V end was cut by 7 bases, the J end by 1 base, with 16 bases between. CDR3 residues: CASIPFPGENTEAFF. The CDR3 DNA is TGTGCCAGTATCCCCTTCCCAGGGGAGAACACTGAAGCTTTCTTT. The whole variable domain, filled in from reference TRBV19 and TRBJ1-1, reads DGGITQSPKYLFRKEGQNVTLSCEQNLNHDAMYWYRQDPGQGLRLIYYSQIVNDFQKGDIAEGYSVSREKKESFPLTVTSAQKNPTAFYLCASIPFPGENTEAFFGQGTRLTVV.

The J gene is TRBJ2-7, the V gene TRBV28; maybe TRBD2 (7 bases). V lost 3 bases and J lost 7, with 13 bases in between. CDR1 is MDHEN, CDR2 SYDVKM, per germline. The CDR3 runs 13 residues. The CDR3 loop is CASSLLGGREQYF. In nucleotides, the CDR3 is TGTGCCAGCAGTTTGTTGGGGGGGCGTGAGCAGTACTTC.

This chain links TRBV7-2 with TRBJ2-3; 7 bases are shared with TRBD1. Trimming cost V 5 bases and J 2 bases; bases outside gene matches: 7. Per germline, CDR1 SGHTA and CDR2 FQGNSA. The CDR3 is 15 amino acids. CDR3 DNA sequence: TGTGCCAGCAGCGGAAACAGGGGTGACACAGATACGCAGTATTTT. As protein: CASSGNRGDTDTQYF.

This clone was detected many times. The chain carries TRBV4-3 and TRBJ2-7, with 10 bases fitting TRBD2. In germline, CDR1 is LGHNA, CDR2 YSLEER. J lost 3 bases, V lost 0 bases, and 2 bases had no gene match. This CDR3 contains 15 residues. As DNA, the CDR3 is TGCGCCAGCAGCCAAGAGATAGCGGGGGGCTACGAGCAGTACTTC. Translation: CASSQEIAGGYEQYF.

The chain carries TRBV4-3 and TRBJ2-3; 7 bases match TRBD1. Germline assignment: CDR1 LGHNA and CDR2 YSLEER. This CDR3 is built from 14 residues. The ends lost 5 bases at V and 3 bases at J; junction bases unmatched: 5. CDR3 sequence: CASSSRTGTDTQYF. The DNA for the CDR3 is TGCGCCAGCAGCTCGCGGACAGGTACAGATACGCAGTATTTT.

V gene TRBV11-2 combines with J gene TRBJ1-1; D is uncertain. Germline V gene lookup returns CDR1 SGHAT and CDR2 FQNNGV. V lost 1 base to trimming and J lost 0 bases, with 9 bases between them. This CDR3 comprises 15 residues. The CDR3 loop is CASSLGQALNTEAFF. The CDR3, as DNA: TGTGCCAGCAGCTTAGGGCAGGCTTTGAACACTGAAGCTTTCTTT. Combining the CDR3 with reference TRBV11-2 and TRBJ1-1 gives the whole variable domain EAGVAQSPRYKIIEKRQSVAFWCNPISGHATLYWYQQILGQGPKLLIQFQNNGVVDDSQLPKDRFSAERLKGVDSTLKIQPAKLEDSAVYLCASSLGQALNTEAFFGQGTRLTVV.

This chain connects TRBV6-2 or TRBV6-3 to TRBJ1-3; D may be TRBD1 (6 bases). The CDR3 is 19 residues long. CDR1 is MNHEY and CDR2 is SVGEGT in the germline V gene. The V end lost 0 bases, the J end lost 2 bases, and 20 bases lay between the germline ends. CDR3 nucleotides: TGTGCCAGCAGTTACTCGAACTATGGTCCCTGGACAGCTGGAAACACCATATATTTT. Translating gives CASSYSNYGPWTAGNTIYF.

The chain combines TRBV7-2 with TRBJ1-1, with 10 bases fitting TRBD1. From germline, CDR1 is SGHTA and CDR2 FQGNSA. The V segment lost 0 bases and the J segment 0 bases; nucleotides outside the gene matches: 1. This CDR3 has 16 amino acids. The CDR3 region has the DNA TGTGCCAGCAGCTTAGCGGGGACAGGGGTGAACACTGAAGCTTTCTTT. Translated, it gives CASSLAGTGVNTEAFF.

V gene TRBV4-3 combines with J gene TRBJ1-2; no clear D gene. The CDR3 is made up of 15 amino acids. V lost 0 bases, J lost 7 bases, and 15 bases lay in between. Germline V gives CDR1 LGHNA, CDR2 YSLEER. CDR3 residues: CASSQEYKRSSGYTF. CDR3 nucleotide sequence: TGCGCCAGCAGCCAAGAATATAAGCGCAGCAGTGGCTACACCTTC.

The V gene is TRBV28, the J gene TRBJ1-1; D gene ambiguous. The V gene lost 7 bases and the J gene lost 1 base, with 10 bases spanning the gap. Germline V gene sequence: CDR1 MDHEN, CDR2 SYDVKM. The CDR3 totals 13 residues. In DNA form, the CDR3 reads TGTGCCAGCATCAACTCAAGGAACACTGAAGCTTTCTTT. It is translated as CASINSRNTEAFF.

The V call is TRBV28, the J call TRBJ2-7; 12 bases fit TRBD2. With 6 bases clipped from V and 4 bases from J, the junction kept 7 bases outside the gene matches. CDR1 MDHEN and CDR2 SYDVKM come from the germline V gene. This CDR3 spans 15 amino acids. CDR3 DNA: TGTGCCAGCAGCTATCCGGGACTAGCGGGTTACGAGCAGTACTTC. It specifies CASSYPGLAGYEQYF.

In the case of this clone: The same CDR3 arises from other DNA sequences in this sample as well. The gene calls are TRBV6-5 and TRBJ1-2; D might be TRBD1 (6 bases). Germline-derived CDR1 and CDR2 are MNHEY and SVGAGI. V lost 0 bases and J 5 bases, leaving 10 bases between the germline ends. The CDR3 loop spans 14 amino acids. The CDR3 nucleotides read TGTGCCAGCAGTTACTCCGGACAGCTTTATGGCTACACCTTC. This codes for CASSYSGQLYGYTF.

The CDR3 loop reads CASTPGTGGSGTEAFF. For the CDR3, the DNA is TGTGCCAGTACCCCCGGGACAGGGGGTTCGGGAACTGAAGCTTTCTTT. V usage is TRBV19 and J usage is TRBJ1-1; 11 bases fit TRBD1. The CDR3 length is 16 residues. V shed 7 bases, J shed 5 bases, and the junction held 12 bases outside the gene matches. Germline CDR1 and CDR2: LNHDA and SQIVND (reference sequence).

Concerning this clone itself: This sample includes further DNA sequences coding for the same CDR3. This chain uses TRBV4-1 with TRBJ2-5; TRBD2 aligns across 7 bases. J was trimmed by 5 bases and V by 5 bases; bases with no gene match: 2. This CDR3 region has 12 residues. CDR1 and CDR2 (germline): MGHRA, YSYEKL. Here the CDR3 DNA reads TGCGCCAGCAGCAATAGCGGGGAGACCCAGTACTTC. It encodes CASSNSGETQYF.

The rearrangement uses TRBV19 and TRBJ1-2; D unclear. CDR1 and CDR2 (germline): LNHDA, SQIVND (reference sequence). The length of the CDR3 is 13 residues. The germline V and J ends were trimmed by 3 bases and 3 bases, with 8 bases remaining between them. DNA for the CDR3: TGTGCCAGTAGTATGTACGGGGACTATGGCTACACCTTC. This codes for CASSMYGDYGYTF.

V usage is TRBV18 and J usage is TRBJ2-1; TRBD2 agrees at 12 bases. V shed 5 bases and J 6 bases; nucleotides not matched to a gene: 8. The CDR3 covers 16 residues. Germline CDR1 and CDR2: KGHSH and LQKENI. As DNA, the CDR3 is TGTGCCAGCTCAACTAGCGGGGGGTTAAATTCCAATGAGCAGTTCTTC. Amino acid sequence: CASSTSGGLNSNEQFF.

V and J are TRBV5-1 and TRBJ1-4; maybe TRBD1 (6 bases). The CDR3 consists of 15 residues. The germline CDR1 and CDR2 sequences are SGHRS and YFSETQ. The V end lost 4 bases, the J end lost 7 bases, and 17 bases lay between the germline ends. In DNA, the CDR3 is TGCGCCAGCAGCCCATGGGACCTCAGGGGTGAAAAACTGTTTTTT. Protein: CASSPWDLRGEKLFF.

The CDR3 DNA follows: TGTGCCAGCAGCTTCGGACTAGCGGGGAGCAATGAGCAGTTCTTC. This translates into CASSFGLAGSNEQFF. The chain carries TRBV7-2 and TRBJ2-1, with TRBD2 matching over 12 bases. Germline V CDR1 and CDR2: SGHTA, FQGNSA. The CDR3 has 15 residues. Trimming removed 3 bases from V and 6 bases from J; junction bases left unmatched: 3.

The rearrangement uses TRBV5-6 and TRBJ1-6; D is ambiguous. Trimming took 4 bases from V and 1 from J, leaving 6 bases between them. Germline V gene lookup returns CDR1 SGHDT and CDR2 YYEEEE. There are 14 residues in the CDR3. The CDR3 DNA reads TGTGCCAGCAGCCGAGGATCCTATAATTCACCCCTCCACTTT. Encoded protein: CASSRGSYNSPLHF.

Concerning this clone itself: The CDR3 carries no conserved terminal phenylalanine or tryptophan, so it likely arises from a read error. The chain is built from TRBV4-1 and TRBJ2-7; tentatively, D is TRBD1 (6 bases). Trimming shortened V by 0 bases and J by 3 bases, and 9 bases separated the two germline ends. The CDR3 covers 14 residues. Per the germline V gene, CDR1 is MGHRA and CDR2 is YSYEKL. The CDR3 sequence is CASSQDETGYEQYL. The CDR3 nucleotides read TGCGCCAGCAGCCAAGATGAGACAGGCTACGAGCAGTACCTC.

The chain is built from TRBV7-2 and TRBJ2-3, with TRBD2 matching over 9 bases. The CDR3 runs 14 residues. The ends lost 3 bases at V and 6 bases at J; junction bases unmatched: 4. The germline CDR1 and CDR2 sequences are SGHTA and FQGNSA. The CDR3 sequence: CASSFAGGHDTQYF. The CDR3 nucleotides are TGTGCCAGCAGCTTTGCGGGGGGGCATGATACGCAGTATTTT.

V is TRBV30 and J is TRBJ1-6; 8 nucleotides agree with TRBD1. Losses at the gene ends were 3 bases for V and 10 bases for J; bases not matched to a gene: 5. Germline CDR1 reads GTSNPN; CDR2 reads SVGIG (reference sequence). The CDR3 has 13 amino acids. The CDR3 loop is CAWSRGRRSPLHF. In nucleotides, the CDR3 is TGTGCCTGGAGCAGGGGGCGTCGATCACCCCTCCACTTT. The full variable domain, completed using reference TRBV30 and TRBJ1-6, is SQTIHQWPATLVQPVGSPLSLECTVEGTSNPNLYWYRQAAGRGLQLLFYSVGIGQISSEVPQNLSASRPQDRQFILSSKKLLLSDSGFYLCAWSRGRRSPLHFGNGTRLTVT.

V is TRBV6-2 or TRBV6-3 and J is TRBJ1-2; TRBD1 agrees at 7 bases. The CDR3 is 15 residues long. Germline trimming cut 5 bases from V and 3 bases from J; bases unmatched to any gene: 9. Per germline, CDR1 MNHEY and CDR2 SVGEGT. Here the CDR3 reads CASSAWTGTDYGYTF. As DNA, the CDR3 is TGTGCCAGCAGTGCCTGGACAGGTACGGACTATGGCTACACCTTC.

This clone occurred once. This chain connects TRBV4-3 to TRBJ2-1; the match to TRBD2 covers 14 bases. Germline trimming cut 0 bases from V and 3 bases from J; bases unmatched to any gene: 7. Per germline, CDR1 LGHNA and CDR2 YSLEER. This CDR3 contains 19 residues. The CDR3 region is CASSQEGLAGARSYNEQFF. The CDR3 region has the DNA TGCGCCAGCAGCCAAGAGGGACTAGCGGGGGCCAGAAGCTACAATGAGCAGTTCTTC.

This clone was seen once. The genes are TRBV5-1 and TRBJ2-3; tentative D call: TRBD1 (5 bases). The CDR3 runs to 14 residues. Germline CDR1 reads SGHRS; CDR2 reads YFSETQ. Trimming shortened V by 0 bases and J by 4 bases, and 9 bases separated the two germline ends. In nucleotides, the CDR3 is TGCGCCAGCAGCTTGGTGGACAACTCAGATACGCAGTATTTT. This encodes CASSLVDNSDTQYF.

The chain employs TRBV7-8 and TRBJ1-1, with 8 bases matching TRBD1. The CDR3 loop spans 18 amino acids. Germline V gene sequence: CDR1 SGHVS, CDR2 FQNEAQ. V lost 3 bases to trimming and J lost 0 bases; unmatched junction nucleotides: 12. The CDR3 loop is CASSFRQGAAGMNTEAFF. The CDR3 bases are TGTGCCAGCAGCTTCCGTCAGGGGGCGGCCGGCATGAACACTGAAGCTTTCTTT. The full variable domain, its missing parts supplied by reference TRBV7-8 and TRBJ1-1, is GAGVSQSPRYKVAKRGQDVALRCDPISGHVSLFWYQQALGQGPEFLTYFQNEAQLDKSGLPSDRFFAERPEGSVSTLKIQRTQQEDSAVYLCASSFRQGAAGMNTEAFFGQGTRLTVV.

The chain combines TRBV28 with TRBJ1-2; the D gene is possibly TRBD1 (6 bases). CDR3 length: 14 residues. Looked up from germline, CDR1 is MDHEN and CDR2 is SYDVKM. The V end lost 2 bases, the J end lost 6 bases, and 13 bases lay between the germline ends. The CDR3 protein is CASSLGGQRHGYTF. The CDR3, as DNA: TGTGCCAGCAGTTTAGGGGGACAACGACATGGCTACACCTTC.

The rearrangement links TRBV5-6 to TRBJ1-1, with a weak D call TRBD1 (5 bases). The V end lost 5 bases, the J end lost 1 base, and 9 bases lay between the germline ends. The CDR3 runs to 13 residues. Germline CDR1 and CDR2: SGHDT and YYEEEE. CDR3 sequence reads: CASSFTGNTEAFF. The CDR3 DNA reads TGTGCCAGCAGTTTCACAGGGAACACTGAAGCTTTCTTT.

The V call is TRBV7-9, the J call TRBJ1-2; D call uncertain. The germline CDR1 and CDR2 sequences are SEHNR and FQNEAQ (reference sequence). The ends were cut back, 1 base at V and 1 base at J, with 10 bases in the middle. The CDR3 is made up of 15 amino acids. The CDR3 DNA reads as TGTGCCAGCAGCTTAGAGGCGGGTCTTAACTATGGCTACACCTTC. It encodes CASSLEAGLNYGYTF.

This clone is a singleton in its sample. J is TRBJ2-7 and V is TRBV24-1, with no clear D. Germline loops: CDR1 KGHDR, CDR2 SFDVKD. This CDR3 has 12 residues. Deletions cut 8 bases from V and 2 bases from J, with 9 bases between. The CDR3 DNA follows: TGTGCCACCATGGCAAAGACCTACGAGCAGTACTTC. This codes for CATMAKTYEQYF.

J is TRBJ1-6 and V is TRBV7-8, with 10 bases aligning to TRBD1. This CDR3 region has 18 residues. Germline V gives CDR1 SGHVS, CDR2 FQNEAQ. Germline trimming cut 6 bases from V and 10 bases from J; bases unmatched to any gene: 18. The CDR3 reads CASSPLGGTGVGKSPLHF. CDR3 DNA sequence: TGTGCCAGCAGTCCTCTTGGGGGGACAGGGGTTGGAAAATCACCCCTCCACTTT.